The 27 T cell receptor beta chains below come from one sample, sequenced in a study of control samples from healthy donors and cancer patients. Profiled with immunoSEQ multiplex PCR; TCRdb holds only in-frame clones, not every one. The sample consists of about 160,000 clones, over 85% of them appearing once. Sequencing was carried out using blood. These receptors were collected from a man aged 30 to 45 in good health.

In nucleotides, the CDR3 is TGTGCCAGCAGTTCTAGCGGGAGGGAGACCGGGGAGCTGTTTTTT. Protein sequence: CASSSSGRETGELFF. J is TRBJ2-2 and V is TRBV5-4, with TRBD2 identical over 12 bases. CDR1 is SGHNT and CDR2 is YYREEE in the germline V gene (reference sequence). V dropped 5 bases and J dropped 5; count of bases not matched to a gene: 4. CDR3 size: 15 residues. Complete variable domain (other parts from reference TRBV5-4 and TRBJ2-2): ETGVTQSPTHLIKTRGQQVTLRCSSQSGHNTVSWYQQALGQGPQFIFQYYREEENGRGNFPPRFSGLQFPNYSSELNVNALELDDSALYLCASSSSGRETGELFFGEGSRLTVL.

This CDR3 is CASSYGSGAFF. Here the CDR3 DNA reads TGTGCCAGCAGTTACGGGTCGGGGGCTTTCTTT. This chain connects TRBV6-5 to TRBJ1-1; D not certain. Germline assignment: CDR1 MNHEY and CDR2 SVGAGI. The CDR3 covers 11 residues. Trimming took off 2 bases at V and 11 bases at J, with 9 bases between the two ends.

J is TRBJ2-5 and V is TRBV28; the match to TRBD2 covers 7 bases. Germline-derived CDR1 and CDR2 are MDHEN and SYDVKM. Trimming removed 7 bases from V and 5 bases from J; junction bases left unmatched: 10. This CDR3 is built from 14 residues. The CDR3 DNA sequence: TGTGCCAGCAACCGGGCGGGGGTGTTGGAGACCCAGTACTTC. Translated: CASNRAGVLETQYF.

The chain links TRBV3-1 (or the pseudogene TRBV3-2) to TRBJ1-6, with D perhaps TRBD1 (6 bases). Between the trimmed V and J ends, which lost 4 bases and 7 bases, there was a span of 17 bases. This CDR3 comprises 16 residues. The germline CDR1 and CDR2 sequences are LGHDT and YNNKEL (reference sequence). CDR3 sequence (DNA): TGTGCCAGCAGCCGAGGGGGGGGTGTAGGAAATTCACCCCTCCACTTT. Translation: CASSRGGGVGNSPLHF.

This chain connects TRBV11-1 to TRBJ2-1; D remains ambiguous. The V gene's germline CDR1 is SGHAT and CDR2 FQDESV (reference sequence). V lost 2 bases, J lost 5 bases, and 10 bases lay in between. CDR3 length: 14 residues. The CDR3: CASSLPEQNNEQFF. DNA of the CDR3: TGTGCCAGCAGCTTACCCGAACAGAACAATGAGCAGTTCTTC.

V and J are TRBV12-3 or TRBV12-4 and TRBJ1-5; D is unresolved. This CDR3 region has 12 residues. Trimming cost V 6 bases and J 6 bases, with 9 bases left between them. The CDR3: CASSTGSQPQHF. The DNA of the CDR3 is TGTGCCAGCAGCACCGGAAGTCAGCCCCAGCATTTT.

V is TRBV3-1 (or the pseudogene TRBV3-2) and J is TRBJ1-4; 11 bases map to TRBD1. This CDR3 has 16 amino acids. Looked up from germline, CDR1 is LGHDT and CDR2 is YNNKEL (reference sequence). Trimming cost V 2 bases and J 7 bases; bases outside gene matches: 6. CDR3 nucleotides: TGTGCCAGCAGCCAAAGGACAGGGGGCGCGGGTGAAAAACTGTTTTTT. Its protein is CASSQRTGGAGEKLFF.

The genes are TRBV27 and TRBJ1-1; D unresolved. V lost 3 bases and J lost 1, with 6 bases in between. Germline assignment: CDR1 MNHEY and CDR2 SMNVEV (reference sequence). The CDR3 spans 13 residues. The CDR3 bases are TGTGCCAGCAGTTTTTACGGGAACACTGAAGCTTTCTTT. Amino acids: CASSFYGNTEAFF.

The J gene is TRBJ1-1, the V gene TRBV28, with D unresolved. Germline CDR1 is MDHEN and CDR2 is SYDVKM. The CDR3 extends over 15 amino acids. The V gene lost 4 bases and the J gene lost 5 bases, with 17 bases spanning the gap. This CDR3 reads CASSSQAGRTTEAFF. The CDR3 bases are TGTGCCAGCAGTTCCCAGGCGGGGAGAACAACTGAAGCTTTCTTT.

The chain uses TRBV21-1 and TRBJ1-5; TRBD1, the table's D call, was not compared with the DNA. TRBV21-1 is reported as a pseudogene. The CDR3 is 15 amino acids. The CDR3 protein is CASTLPGQLFRPQHF. CDR3 nucleotide sequence: TGTGCCAGCACCCTTCCGGGACAGCTGTTTCGGCCCCAGCATTTT.

This clone appeared a single time. The chain links TRBV28 to TRBJ2-3; perhaps D is TRBD1 or TRBD2 (5 bases each). CDR1 and CDR2 (germline): MDHEN, SYDVKM. The CDR3 spans 15 residues. V was clipped by 3 bases and J by 1 base, with 11 bases between them. Written as DNA, the CDR3 is TGTGCCAGCAGTTTTGGGGGAGTGGGCACAGATACGCAGTATTTT. This translates into CASSFGGVGTDTQYF.

The chain carries TRBV5-1 and TRBJ2-7; no reliable D call. The CDR3 is made up of 14 amino acids. The V gene lost 0 bases and the J gene lost 6 bases, with 13 bases spanning the gap. Looked up from germline, CDR1 is SGHRS and CDR2 is YFSETQ. CDR3 region: CASSLEGSTPEQYF. The DNA of the CDR3 is TGCGCCAGCAGCTTGGAAGGGTCCACCCCCGAGCAGTACTTC.

The J gene is TRBJ1-4, the V gene TRBV4-1, with D perhaps TRBD1 (5 bases). The CDR3 runs to 15 residues. V was cut by 1 base and J by 4 bases, with 10 bases left in between. The germline V gene encodes CDR1 MGHRA and CDR2 YSYEKL. CDR3 region: CASSQGGGFNEKLFF. The DNA of the CDR3 is TGCGCCAGCAGCCAAGGTGGGGGTTTTAATGAAAAACTGTTTTTT.

The chain uses TRBV7-3 and TRBJ2-3; possibly TRBD2 for D (6 bases). Per germline, CDR1 SGHTA and CDR2 FQGTGA. V dropped 1 base and J dropped 3 bases, with 11 bases sitting between them. The CDR3 has 15 residues. As DNA, the CDR3 is TGTGCCAGCAGCTTAAGTGGCGGGGCGACAGATACGCAGTATTTT. Encoded protein: CASSLSGGATDTQYF. Full variable domain (rest looked up from reference TRBV7-3 and TRBJ2-3): GAGVSQTPSNKVTEKGKYVELRCDPISGHTALYWYRQSLGQGPEFLIYFQGTGAADDSGLPNDRFFAVRPEGSVSTLKIQRTERGDSAVYLCASSLSGGATDTQYFGPGTRLTVL.

The chain recombines TRBV28 with TRBJ2-7; D possibly corresponds to TRBD1 (5 bases). Germline V gene data show CDR1 as MDHEN and CDR2 as SYDVKM. CDR3 length: 11 residues. The germline V and J ends were trimmed by 9 bases and 3 bases, with 9 bases remaining between them. CDR3 amino acids: CASNQGYEQYF. The CDR3 DNA reads TGTGCCAGTAACCAGGGCTACGAGCAGTACTTC.

V is TRBV5-1 and J is TRBJ1-4; D possibly corresponds to TRBD1 (6 bases). The CDR3 is made up of 14 amino acids. Germline V gene data show CDR1 as SGHRS and CDR2 as YFSETQ. Trimming removed 2 bases at V and 7 bases at J, with 12 bases between. CDR3 coding DNA: TGCGCCAGCAGCTTCGGGGGCTCGGGTGAAAAACTGTTTTTT. Translated: CASSFGGSGEKLFF.

V gene TRBV9 combines with J gene TRBJ2-7; perhaps TRBD2 as D (5 bases). Per germline, CDR1 SGDLS and CDR2 YYNGEE. The CDR3 length is 15 residues. V dropped 0 bases and J dropped 0 bases, with 10 bases sitting between them. DNA of the CDR3: TGTGCCAGCAGCGTAGCCCCGGGATACTCCTACGAGCAGTACTTC. Its translation: CASSVAPGYSYEQYF.

In this sample, this clone turned up once. This chain joins TRBV14 and TRBJ1-1; D not resolved. CDR3 length equals 16 residues. Germline assignment: CDR1 SGHDN and CDR2 FVKESK. Between the trimmed V and J ends, which lost 3 bases and 1 base, there was a span of 15 bases. CDR3 DNA sequence: TGTGCCAGCAGCCAGGGAACACCCCTGGGGAACACTGAAGCTTTCTTT. As protein: CASSQGTPLGNTEAFF.

The chain joins TRBV7-8 to TRBJ1-6; no firm D call. The ends were cut back, 1 base at V and 7 bases at J, with 8 bases in the middle. The CDR3 runs 14 residues. The germline gives CDR1 SGHVS, CDR2 FQNEAQ. In DNA, the CDR3 is TGTGCCAGCAGCTTAGTACAGACAAATTCACCCCTCCACTTT. Translating it yields CASSLVQTNSPLHF.

V usage is TRBV7-3 and J usage is TRBJ2-3; tentatively, D is TRBD1 or TRBD2 (5 bases each). Germline-derived CDR1 and CDR2 are SGHTA and FQGTGA. The V end lost 6 bases, the J end lost 3 bases, and 16 bases lay between the germline ends. This CDR3 has 15 residues. CDR3 loop: CASRPGAIQTDTQYF. The CDR3 nucleotides read TGTGCCAGCAGACCCGGGGCGATCCAGACAGATACGCAGTATTTT.

The chain links TRBV3-1 (or the pseudogene TRBV3-2) to TRBJ1-3, with a tentative D call TRBD1 (6 bases). Germline lookup yields CDR1 LGHDT and CDR2 YNNKEL (reference sequence). This CDR3 is 15 amino acids long. V gave up 2 bases and J gave up 0 bases, with 8 bases separating them. CDR3 DNA sequence: TGTGCCAGCAGCCAAAGACAGGCCTCTGGAAACACCATATATTTT. Translation gives CASSQRQASGNTIYF.

The chain has TRBV5-6 and TRBJ1-2; D is ambiguous. Germline V gene data show CDR1 as SGHDT and CDR2 as YYEEEE. CDR3 length: 15 amino acids. Trimming took 4 bases from V and 3 from J, leaving 16 bases between them. Here the CDR3 DNA reads TGTGCCAGCAGCATCGGACCCACTAGAGACTATGGCTACACCTTC. Amino acid sequence: CASSIGPTRDYGYTF.

The J gene is TRBJ2-5, the V gene TRBV18; D remains ambiguous. CDR1 is KGHSH and CDR2 is LQKENI in the germline V gene. This CDR3 comprises 15 residues. V was trimmed by 3 bases and J by 1 base, leaving 12 bases between them. CDR3 loop: CASSPTIVSQETQYF. DNA of the CDR3: TGTGCCAGCTCACCTACTATAGTTTCCCAAGAGACCCAGTACTTC.

This clone was recorded only once. The chain has TRBV25-1 and TRBJ2-1; D is ambiguous. Germline CDR1 is MGHDK and CDR2 is SYGVNS. This CDR3 is 12 amino acids long. V lost 2 bases and J lost 7, with 6 bases in between. CDR3 nucleotide sequence: TGTGCCAGCAGTGAAGGCGCGAATGAGCAGTTCTTC. Protein: CASSEGANEQFF.

The count of this clone is one. The J gene is TRBJ1-5, the V gene TRBV27; 10 positions agree with TRBD1. Trimming took 0 bases from V and 3 from J; bases not matched to a gene: 2. The V gene's germline CDR1 is MNHEY and CDR2 SMNVEV (reference sequence). The CDR3 spans 16 residues. CDR3 in amino acids: CASSLSGTGDNQPQHF. CDR3 DNA sequence: TGTGCCAGCAGTTTATCCGGGACAGGGGACAATCAGCCCCAGCATTTT.

The CDR3 reads CATMGQGVYNEQFF. In nucleotides, the CDR3 is TGTGCCACCATGGGACAGGGGGTGTACAATGAGCAGTTCTTC. The J gene is TRBJ2-1, the V gene TRBV15, with 11 bases lining up with TRBD1. This CDR3 is 14 amino acids long. The ends lost 7 bases at V and 4 bases at J; junction bases unmatched: 3. CDR1 and CDR2 from the germline V gene are LNHNV and YYDKDF (reference sequence). The whole variable domain, filled in from reference TRBV15 and TRBJ2-1, reads DAMVIQNPRYQVTQFGKPVTLSCSQTLNHNVMYWYQQKSSQAPKLLFHYYDKDFNNEADTPDNFQSRRPNTSFCFLDIRSPGLGDTAMYLCATMGQGVYNEQFFGPGTRLTVL.

V usage is TRBV27 and J usage is TRBJ2-5; TRBD1 aligns across 7 bases. The CDR3 covers 15 residues. Germline loops: CDR1 MNHEY, CDR2 SMNVEV (reference sequence). Germline trimming cut 8 bases from V and 2 bases from J; bases unmatched to any gene: 11. CDR3 region: CASRPAGGWQETQYF. The CDR3 nucleotides read TGTGCCAGCCGACCCGCAGGGGGATGGCAAGAGACCCAGTACTTC.